This entry lists 29 T cell receptor beta chains sequenced from one sample in a study of T cells in localized non-small cell lung cancer (TCRdb year 2020). Libraries were constructed by the immunoSEQ multiplex PCR assay. This immuneACCESS table, as held by TCRdb, lists in-frame sequences with V and J called but not all clones. Of the missing ones, under half trace to an unresolved V gene in checked studies; the others have no known cause. This sample comprises tens of thousands of clones, roughly 90% of them detected only once. The biggest ten clones account for about 20% of the sample. This material consisted of peripheral blood, taken before any cancer treatment. The receptors were gathered from a man aged 40-75 years with stage I lung adenocarcinoma.

The CDR3: CATHRRPGSQETQYF. CDR3 coding DNA: TGTGCCACCCACAGACGGCCAGGGAGTCAAGAGACCCAGTACTTC. The V call is TRBV18, the J call TRBJ2-5, with D tentatively TRBD1 or TRBD2 (5 bases each). CDR1 and CDR2 from the germline V gene are KGHSH and LQKENI. The CDR3 totals 15 residues. V lost 10 bases, J lost 2 bases, and 20 bases lay in between.

This clone has only one observation. The gene calls are TRBV4-2 and TRBJ2-7; TRBD1 matches 10 bases. The CDR3 is 15 residues long. The germline V gene has CDR1 LGHNA and CDR2 YNFKEQ. V gave up 0 bases and J gave up 4 bases; unmatched junction bases: 3. The CDR3 DNA follows: TGTGCCAGCAGCCAAGATGTGGACAGGGGGTACGAGCAGTACTTC. It codes for CASSQDVDRGYEQYF.

This clone was seen once. The gene calls are TRBV7-9 and TRBJ2-7, with D unclear. V lost 5 bases, J lost 2 bases, and 7 bases lay in between. The germline V gene has CDR1 SEHNR and CDR2 FQNEAQ (reference sequence). The CDR3 contains 12 residues. Written as DNA, the CDR3 is TGTGCCAGCAGCCCACTGACCTACGAGCAGTACTTC. This gives the protein CASSPLTYEQYF.

The chain joins TRBV7-9 to TRBJ1-4, with 8 bases aligning to TRBD1. After removal of 11 bases from V and 7 bases from J, the junction contained 15 bases not matched to a gene. This CDR3 region has 15 residues. CDR1 is SEHNR, CDR2 FQNEAQ, per germline (reference sequence). This CDR3 reads CAGSRDRNEGEKLFF. CDR3 bases: TGTGCCGGTTCCCGGGACAGGAATGAAGGTGAAAAACTGTTTTTT.

This chain joins TRBV4-2 and TRBJ1-4; 11 bases line up with TRBD1. Trimming at V came to 4 bases and at J to 7 bases, leaving 5 bases not matched to a gene. The CDR3 has 15 amino acids. Germline V gene lookup returns CDR1 LGHNA and CDR2 YNFKEQ. CDR3 protein: CASSPRGTGGEKLFF. The CDR3 DNA follows: TGTGCCAGCAGCCCCCGAGGGACAGGGGGTGAAAAACTGTTTTTT.

The chain links TRBV28 to TRBJ2-2, with TRBD2 matching over 10 bases. The germline V gene encodes CDR1 MDHEN and CDR2 SYDVKM. This CDR3 contains 15 residues. With 3 bases clipped from V and 5 bases from J, the junction kept 3 bases outside the gene matches. CDR3 nucleotides: TGTGCCAGCAGTTTGGCACTAGCGGGAACCGGGGAGCTGTTTTTT. Translating gives CASSLALAGTGELFF.

The chain employs TRBV2 and TRBJ1-2, with D possibly TRBD1 on 6 matching bases. The CDR3 runs 14 residues. V shed 6 bases and J shed 3 bases, with 14 bases lying between them. Germline CDR1 and CDR2: SNHLY and FYNNEI. The CDR3 region has the DNA TGTGCCAGCAGAGCTAACAGGGCGGACTATGGCTACACCTTC. It yields the protein CASRANRADYGYTF.

This clone showed up just a few times. The DNA of the CDR3 is TGTGCCAGCAGCCCCCTGGCAGGGTTTATGGGCACTGAAGCTTTCTTT. Protein product: CASSPLAGFMGTEAFF. The chain links TRBV4-2 to TRBJ1-1; D is possibly TRBD1 (5 bases). The germline V and J ends were trimmed by 4 bases and 4 bases, with 19 bases remaining between them. The germline gives CDR1 LGHNA, CDR2 YNFKEQ. CDR3 length: 16 amino acids.

The V and J genes are TRBV6-7 and TRBJ2-7; D remains unclear. TRBV6-7 is marked as an open reading frame, function uncertain. The CDR3 runs to 12 residues. V shed 11 bases and J shed 3 bases, with 14 bases lying between them. Here the CDR3 DNA reads TGTGCCCGCACGGTGGAACTCTACGAGCAGTACTTC. It yields the protein CARTVELYEQYF.

The V gene is TRBV18, the J gene TRBJ2-7, with D possibly called TRBD1 or TRBD2 (5 bases each). Germline-derived CDR1 and CDR2 are KGHSH and LQKENI. Trimming took 3 bases from V and 4 from J, leaving 7 bases between them. CDR3 length: 12 amino acids. CDR3 residues: CASSPGRYEQYF. The CDR3 bases are TGTGCCAGCTCACCGGGACGATACGAGCAGTACTTC.

This clone was recorded once. The rearrangement joins TRBV5-1 to TRBJ2-7; 11 bases are shared with TRBD1. Trimming removed 4 bases from V and 6 bases from J; junction bases left unmatched: 6. Germline loops: CDR1 SGHRS, CDR2 YFSETQ. This CDR3 has 14 amino acids. CDR3 amino acids: CASSTTGTGGEQYF. The CDR3 nucleotides are TGCGCCAGCAGCACAACCGGGACAGGGGGCGAGCAGTACTTC.

This chain connects TRBV2 to TRBJ1-5; TRBD1 might be the D (5 bases). Trimming pared 5 bases from V and 5 bases from J, leaving 13 bases between. Germline lookup yields CDR1 SNHLY and CDR2 FYNNEI. The CDR3 consists of 14 residues. For the CDR3, the DNA is TGTGCCAGCAGTTTCAGACAGACAGATCAGCCCCAGCATTTT. This gives the protein CASSFRQTDQPQHF.

The V gene is TRBV6-1, the J gene TRBJ1-5; D remains unclear. V was pared by 7 bases and J by 3 bases, with 16 bases between. The CDR3 consists of 15 residues. Germline V CDR1 and CDR2: MNHNS, SASEGT. The CDR3 reads CASNLLRAPNQPQHF. The CDR3 DNA is TGTGCCAGCAATCTTTTGAGGGCCCCCAATCAGCCCCAGCATTTT.

V gene TRBV7-2 combines with J gene TRBJ2-2; 10 nucleotides agree with TRBD2. Per germline, CDR1 SGHTA and CDR2 FQGNSA. This CDR3 has 17 amino acids. Germline trimming cut 5 bases from V and 6 bases from J; bases unmatched to any gene: 12. The CDR3 nucleotides read TGTGCCAGCAGCCCCTGGGTACTAGCGGGGAGTTCCGGGGAGCTGTTTTTT. This encodes CASSPWVLAGSSGELFF. Based on the CDR3 plus reference TRBV7-2 and TRBJ2-2, the full variable domain is GAGVSQSPSNKVTEKGKDVELRCDPISGHTALYWYRQSLGQGLEFLIYFQGNSAPDKSGLPSDRFSAERTGGSVSTLTIQRTQQEDSAVYLCASSPWVLAGSSGELFFGEGSRLTVL.

This clone was recorded only once. J is TRBJ1-2 and V is TRBV4-3; D remains unclear. The CDR3 extends over 15 amino acids. Germline CDR1 LGHNA, CDR2 YSLEER. V lost 0 bases, J lost 6 bases, and 14 bases lay in between. The CDR3: CASSQDGVKPNGYTF. CDR3 nucleotides: TGCGCCAGCAGCCAAGATGGGGTGAAGCCCAATGGCTACACCTTC.

The gene calls are TRBV11-3 and TRBJ1-1; D perhaps matches TRBD1 (5 bases). This CDR3 comprises 11 residues. V gave up 1 base and J gave up 8 bases, with 5 bases separating them. Germline V gives CDR1 SGHNT, CDR2 YENEEA. DNA for the CDR3: TGTGCCAGCAGCTTAGGGGGGGAAGCTTTCTTT. Amino acids: CASSLGGEAFF.

The chain has TRBV18 and TRBJ2-7; D is unresolved. The CDR3 is made up of 13 amino acids. V lost 0 bases to trimming and J lost 3 bases, with 6 bases between them. The germline V gene encodes CDR1 KGHSH and CDR2 LQKENI. The DNA of the CDR3 is TGTGCCAGCTCACCACCGGGGTTCTACGAGCAGTACTTC. This sequence encodes CASSPPGFYEQYF.

The V gene is TRBV30, the J gene TRBJ2-3, with D possibly matching TRBD2 (6 bases). The CDR3 runs 15 residues. The germline V gene encodes CDR1 GTSNPN and CDR2 SVGIG (reference sequence). Deletions cut 0 bases from V and 0 bases from J, with 10 bases between. Here the CDR3 reads CAWSVSGTSTDTQYF. The CDR3 coding sequence is TGTGCCTGGAGTGTTTCCGGGACTAGCACAGATACGCAGTATTTT.

The chain recombines TRBV11-3 with TRBJ2-1, with 13 bases matching TRBD2. Germline CDR1 reads SGHNT; CDR2 reads YENEEA. This CDR3 has 15 amino acids. With V trimmed by 6 bases and J by 8 bases, 7 bases remained unmatched. Written as DNA, the CDR3 is TGTGCCAGCAGGCAGGGACTAGCGGGATGGGATGAGCAGTTCTTC. Protein product: CASRQGLAGWDEQFF.

The J gene is TRBJ1-3, the V gene TRBV11-3; TRBD1 might be the D (5 bases). Trimming pared 2 bases from V and 2 bases from J, leaving 10 bases between. Germline CDR1 and CDR2: SGHNT and YENEEA. CDR3 length: 15 amino acids. CDR3 protein: CASSLTDSAGNTIYF. The CDR3, as DNA: TGTGCCAGCAGCTTAACTGACAGTGCTGGAAACACCATATATTTT.

This chain connects TRBV5-1 to TRBJ2-1, with TRBD2 matching over 15 bases. Germline V gene lookup returns CDR1 SGHRS and CDR2 YFSETQ. The CDR3 spans 18 residues. The V gene end was trimmed by 3 bases and the J gene end by 6 bases; junction bases not matched to a gene: 10. The CDR3 bases are TGCGCCAGCAGCTCGGGACTAGCGGGAGGTCAGAGCTCCAATGAGCAGTTCTTC. It is translated as CASSSGLAGGQSSNEQFF.

The chain uses TRBV5-1 and TRBJ2-3; TRBD2 aligns across 8 bases. The length of the CDR3 is 15 residues. Looked up from germline, CDR1 is SGHRS and CDR2 is YFSETQ. V shed 3 bases, J shed 2 bases, and the junction held 5 bases outside the gene matches. CDR3 DNA sequence: TGCGCCAGCAGCTCATTAGCGGGGCTCACAGATACGCAGTATTTT. Encoded protein: CASSSLAGLTDTQYF.

The chain employs TRBV11-2 and TRBJ2-1, with D perhaps given as TRBD1 or TRBD2 (6 bases each). The V and J ends lost 3 bases and 7 bases respectively, with 16 bases between them. Germline values: CDR1 SGHAT, CDR2 FQNNGV. This CDR3 comprises 15 residues. As DNA, the CDR3 is TGTGCCAGCAGCTTCCTAGCGCAGGGGTGGAATGAGCAGTTCTTC. This sequence encodes CASSFLAQGWNEQFF.

J is TRBJ1-1 and V is TRBV18; D is unresolved. The CDR3 runs to 13 residues. Trimming cost V 3 bases and J 1 base, with 6 bases left between them. Germline V lookup: CDR1 KGHSH, CDR2 LQKENI. CDR3 nucleotide sequence: TGTGCCAGCTCACCCCAAAAGAACACTGAAGCTTTCTTT. This gives the protein CASSPQKNTEAFF.

The V and J genes are TRBV19 and TRBJ1-1; 7 nucleotides line up with TRBD1. The length of the CDR3 is 15 residues. V was clipped by 1 base and J by 1 base; unmatched bases: 3. Germline CDR1 and CDR2: LNHDA and SQIVND (reference sequence). CDR3 protein: CASSIGDSQNTEAFF. In DNA, the CDR3 is TGTGCCAGTAGTATAGGGGACAGCCAGAACACTGAAGCTTTCTTT.

The chain employs TRBV11-2 and TRBJ2-7, with D tentatively TRBD2 (6 bases). V shed 6 bases and J shed 7 bases, with 10 bases lying between them. CDR3 length equals 11 residues. Germline-derived CDR1 and CDR2 are SGHAT and FQNNGV. The CDR3 sequence is CASRDRGEQYF. CDR3 nucleotides: TGTGCCAGCAGAGACCGGGGGGAGCAGTACTTC.

This clone was observed a single time. This rearrangement joins TRBV18 to TRBJ1-2, with D possibly being TRBD1 (6 bases). Germline-derived CDR1 and CDR2 are KGHSH and LQKENI. Deletions cut 2 bases from V and 4 bases from J, with 14 bases between. This CDR3 comprises 15 residues. The CDR3 DNA follows: TGTGCCAGCTCACCAGGGGGGGCGCCGGGCTATGGCTACACCTTC. This codes for CASSPGGAPGYGYTF.

The chain recombines TRBV5-6 with TRBJ2-7; TRBD2 agrees at 9 bases. The CDR3 has 14 residues. Looked up from germline, CDR1 is SGHDT and CDR2 is YYEEEE. V lost 6 bases to trimming and J lost 1 base; unmatched junction nucleotides: 5. CDR3 amino acids: CASKASGRSYEQYF. CDR3 DNA sequence: TGTGCCAGCAAGGCGAGCGGGAGGTCCTACGAGCAGTACTTC. Supplemented by reference TRBV5-6 and TRBJ2-7, the full variable domain reads DAGVTQSPTHLIKTRGQQVTLRCSPKSGHDTVSWYQQALGQGPQFIFQYYEEEERQRGNFPDRFSGHQFPNYSSELNVNALLLGDSALYLCASKASGRSYEQYFGPGTRLTVT.

In this sample, this clone turned up a few times. V gene TRBV2 combines with J gene TRBJ2-5; no firm D call. Germline-derived CDR1 and CDR2 are SNHLY and FYNNEI. V lost 4 bases to trimming and J lost 3 bases, with 12 bases between them. The CDR3 spans 14 residues. The CDR3 loop is CASSGSSFEETQYF. The CDR3, as DNA: TGTGCCAGCAGTGGAAGTAGTTTCGAAGAGACCCAGTACTTC.